This TCR beta chain comes out of a study of T cells in Graves' hyperthyroidism and ophthalmopathy (dated by TCRdb to 2018 to 2020). Some background on the complete study: Peripheral blood samples were taken at the time of initial diagnosis, prior to any treatment. TCR V-J signatures able to tell the groups apart were searched for in a discovery cohort of about a hundred patients, of whom under 45 had Graves' ophthalmopathy and about 60 had stable Graves' hyperthyroidism. An independent validation cohort of under 20 hyperthyroidism patients and about 15 patients who later progressed to ophthalmopathy tested prospective prediction of ophthalmopathy. The roughly 91 discovery patients were randomly divided into training and test sets at a 7:3 ratio. In roughly six Graves' hyperthyroidism patients, the study also compared T-cell repertoires from thyroid tissue with T-cell repertoires from blood. Following sampling, methimazole starting at 30 mg daily was given to hyperthyroidism patients, and high-dose intravenous methylprednisolone was given to ophthalmopathy patients. According to the paper, TCR Vbeta CDR3 sequencing was carried out on about 140 peripheral blood samples, which came from 40 to 45 ophthalmopathy, around 75 hyperthyroidism and approximately 17 progressor patients.

Results the study describes overall, beyond this receptor: Most expanded thyroid clonotypes (frequency above 0.001) were also detected in blood, a finding suggesting that blood repertoires may reflect thyroid immune responses. No statistical method was used to set the sample size in advance, and investigators knew the group allocation. A model built on a 13 V-J signature distinguished ophthalmopathy from stable hyperthyroidism, reaching roughly 88% sensitivity and around 81% specificity in cross-validation and 80%/75% in testing. In validation, the model predicted progression to ophthalmopathy a median of around six months before onset, with about 71% sensitivity and more than 72% specificity.

The TCR beta CDR3 regions were amplified from RNA transcripts. A first-round RT-PCR of the TCR CDR3 used the HTBI primer set with the Qiagen OneStep RT-PCR kit. The libraries were constructed in a second round of multiplex PCR and then size-selected and purified. The libraries were sequenced on an Illumina HiSeq2000 using paired-end 100 bp reads. From the authors' description of their analysis: Raw data were processed with SOAPnuke, discarding reads with adapters, uncalled bases, mean Phred below 15, or no exact constant-primer or identifier match. COPE v1.2.5 was used to merge high-quality paired reads, and clonotypes were defined as unique nucleotide sequences. MiTCR v1.1 was used to align the clonotypes against IMGT TRBV, TRBD and TRBJ reference segments. Only V-J combinations with frequency above 0.0001, covering 99.2% of repertoires, were analysed. The TCS score was defined as the ratio of F50 (clonal expansion) to E x V (chaos), calculated using BLOSUM62-based TCRdist between CDR3 peptides within each V-J. Welch's t-statistics and random forest reduced some 510 V-J features to around 14, which were used in a naive Bayes classifier (R e1071). The similarity between thyroid and blood repertoires was quantified using the Morisita-Horn index. Using fastp at Q25 and MiXCR, TCRdb reprocessed the public reads and kept productive beta chains. Rows merge per CDR3 protein into single entries with the most common DNA and genes. TCRdb, not the original authors, processed these V and J calls. For this sample there are 750,000 to 950,000 distinct CDR3 sequences; about 38% appear just once. 7.5% to 9.5% of the sample goes to the ten largest clones.

This clonotype appeared many times. Its specific antigen is unknown. No clone much larger than this one lies a single base away; base qualities are absent. Stable Graves' hyperthyroidism was defined as no progression to ophthalmopathy during 18 months of follow-up. Hyperthyroidism patients were newly diagnosed, with disease duration under 2 months, and aged 18 to 65 years. Patients with uncontrolled infections, other autoimmune diseases, pregnancy or lactation were excluded. Clinical symptoms, serum thyroxine and TRAb, thyroid ultrasound, and orbital computed tomography formed the basis for the diagnoses. Ficoll-Paque density gradient centrifugation was used to isolate PBMCs from 10 ml of fresh peripheral blood. Total RNA was extracted using Trizol reagent, and RNA quality was assessed on an Agilent 2100 Bioanalyzer. The germline V gene provides CDR1 SNHLY and CDR2 FYNNEI. Including cysteine and phenylalanine, the CDR3 has 17 amino acids. The CDR3 DNA has 51 bases and is translated from base 1. Compared with germline, V lacks 2 bases and J lacks 4 bases; bases without a gene match: 12.

Input material: blood. The source of this sequence is a man between 18 and 35 years old with Graves' hyperthyroidism. The V and J segments used are TRBV2 and TRBJ1-1, and 8 junction bases match TRBD1. In nucleotide form, the sequence is TGTGCCAGCAGTGAAACGGGAACAGGGGGGTCGAGCACTGAAGCTTTCTTT. Its protein reads: CASSETGTGGSSTEAFF.